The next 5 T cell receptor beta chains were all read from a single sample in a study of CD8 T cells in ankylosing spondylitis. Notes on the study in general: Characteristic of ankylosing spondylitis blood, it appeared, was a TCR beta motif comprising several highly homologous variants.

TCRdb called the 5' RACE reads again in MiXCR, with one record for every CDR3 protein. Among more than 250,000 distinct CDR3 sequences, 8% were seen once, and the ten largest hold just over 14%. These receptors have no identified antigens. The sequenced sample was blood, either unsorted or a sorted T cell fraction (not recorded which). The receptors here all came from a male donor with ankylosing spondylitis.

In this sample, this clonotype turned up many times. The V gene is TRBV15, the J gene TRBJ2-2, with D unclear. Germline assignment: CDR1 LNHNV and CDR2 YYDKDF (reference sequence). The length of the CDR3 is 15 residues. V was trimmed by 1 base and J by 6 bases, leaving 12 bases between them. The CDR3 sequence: CATSRGMSLAGELFF. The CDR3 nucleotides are TGTGCCACCAGCAGAGGCATGTCGTTGGCCGGGGAGCTGTTTTTT.

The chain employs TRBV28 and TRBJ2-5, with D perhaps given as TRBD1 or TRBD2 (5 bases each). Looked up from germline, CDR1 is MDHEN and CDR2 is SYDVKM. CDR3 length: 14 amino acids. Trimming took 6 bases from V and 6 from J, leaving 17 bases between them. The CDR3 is CASRGTEWEQTQYF. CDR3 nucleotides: TGTGCCAGCAGGGGGACCGAGTGGGAACAGACCCAGTACTTC.

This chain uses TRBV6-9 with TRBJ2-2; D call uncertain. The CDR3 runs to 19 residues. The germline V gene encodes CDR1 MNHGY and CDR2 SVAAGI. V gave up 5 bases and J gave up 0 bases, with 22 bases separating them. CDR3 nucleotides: TGTGCCAGCAGTCCAGGATGGGGAAGCCCCACTCCGAACACCGGGGAGCTGTTTTTT. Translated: CASSPGWGSPTPNTGELFF.

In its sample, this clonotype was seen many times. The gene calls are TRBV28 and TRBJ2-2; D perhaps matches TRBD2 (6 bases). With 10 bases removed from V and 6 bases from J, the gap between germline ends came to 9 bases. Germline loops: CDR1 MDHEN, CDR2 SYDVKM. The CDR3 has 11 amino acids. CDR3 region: CATEGAGELFF. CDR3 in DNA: TGTGCCACGGAGGGTGCCGGGGAGCTGTTTTTT. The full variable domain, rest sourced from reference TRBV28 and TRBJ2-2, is DVKVTQSSRYLVKRTGEKVFLECVQDMDHENMFWYRQDPGLGLRLIYFSYDVKMKEKGDIPEGYSVSREKKERFSLILESASTNQTSMYLCATEGAGELFFGEGSRLTVL.

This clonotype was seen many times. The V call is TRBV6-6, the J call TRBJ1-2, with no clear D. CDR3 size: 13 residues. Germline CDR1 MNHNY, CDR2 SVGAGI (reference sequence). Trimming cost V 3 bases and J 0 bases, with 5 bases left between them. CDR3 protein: CASSYAANYGYTF. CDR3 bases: TGTGCCAGCAGTTATGCGGCTAACTATGGCTACACCTTC.